This TCR beta chain stems from a study of blood T cell repertoires in COVID-19. The overall study: The United States, Italy and Spain supplied acute and convalescent COVID-19 samples. T cells, B-cell-depleted T cells, or PBMCs supplied cDNA or gDNA.

The data were produced by immunoSEQ multiplex PCR, yet TCRdb's version contains in-frame clones alone and is incomplete. The sample holds about 180,000 clones, about 88% seen once. Germline V gives CDR1 SGHTA, CDR2 FQGNSA. Trimming stripped 1 base from V and 1 base from J, with 7 bases between. This CDR3 has 14 residues. V usage is TRBV7-2 and J usage is TRBJ1-1, with D hard to call. This receptor was identified in a man aged 18 to 30 who had recovered from COVID-19. The sample comprised peripheral blood. The CDR3 DNA follows: TGTGCCAGCAGCTTAGGAGGAGGGAACACTGAAGCTTTCTTT. It is translated as CASSLGGGNTEAFF.